The text below deals with one T cell receptor (beta chain). Its target is not known. The CDR3 totals 18 residues. Unmatched junction bases numbered 14, after V lost 6 bases and J lost 0 bases. Germline V CDR1 and CDR2: SNHLY, FYNNEI. PCR employed 60 Vbeta and 13 Jbeta primers. Only in-frame clones appear in the TCRdb table, and some are missing; sequencing was by immunoSEQ multiplex PCR. The data hold around 110,000 clones, with about 68% observed a single time. The data were obtained in a study of cytomegalovirus exposure and HLA in healthy donors. Study findings and constraints: Among donors in an Asian-associated ancestry cluster, a later analysis reportedly found fewer N-insertions than the roughly 700-donor mean. It was reportedly the case that the classifier diagnosed cytomegalovirus status with high specificity and sensitivity. Most TCR beta V segments were productive about 90% or about 30% of the time in an earlier analysis. What was likely a sequencing artifact was a cluster of highly shared sequence variants.

This receptor was taken from a woman between 35 and 50 years old in good health and CMV-seropositive. The specimen was PBMCs. The genes are TRBV2 and TRBJ2-3; 8 positions agree with TRBD2. CDR3 in amino acids: CASRGRWAGGSSTDTQYF. In DNA form, the CDR3 reads TGTGCCAGCAGGGGGAGGTGGGCGGGAGGCTCTAGCACAGATACGCAGTATTTT.